The clone carrying this T cell receptor (beta chain) has more than one count but fewer than ten. Its antigen is still unknown. This sample was taken from a study of vaccination and CD4 T cells after COVID-19. Overall study context: Convalescent cases consisted of six males and four females, of whom two were Hispanic. Between diagnosis and the drawing of post-COVID samples lay a median roughly 100 days (range 35 to 161).

Cultured CD4+ T cells had their DNA profiled by the Oncomine TCR Beta short-read assay. Genomic DNA extraction was carried out from cultured CD4+ T cells. TCRdb re-called the PCR reads with MiXCR, one entry per CDR3 protein. The sample lists just over 3,500 distinct CDR3 sequences, about 40% occurring once. The sample's treatment: roughly ten-day PBMC culture with coronavirus spike peptide pools or control peptides (ViraFEST assay). Culture of 2 million to 2.5 million PBMCs per well took place with roughly 9.6 IU/ml IL-2 and 9 to 10 ug/ml peptide pools. This CDR3 comprises 13 residues. V was shortened by 6 bases and J by 2 bases, with 10 bases between the two germline ends. Germline CDR1 reads MNHNS; CDR2 reads SASEGT.

This clonotype was sampled from a human donor who had recovered from COVID-19. Sequences were obtained from CD4+ T cells from blood, cultured in vitro. The chain employs TRBV6-1 and TRBJ1-2; the D gene is possibly TRBD1 (6 bases). CDR3 coding DNA: TGTGCCAGCAGCGACAGGCCAAACTATGGCTACACCTTC. Translated, it gives CASSDRPNYGYTF.